Each of the 26 T cell receptor beta chains below was sequenced from the same sample in a study of early T cells in non-severe SARS-CoV-2 infection. TCRdb re-analysed the 5' RACE reads in MiXCR, keeping a single row per CDR3 protein. The sample consists of 95,000 to 150,000 distinct CDR3 sequences, about 16% of them appearing once. The sequencing sample was made of whole blood. All receptors come from an adult who was a healthcare worker with PCR-confirmed SARS-CoV-2 infection or an uninfected control (not recorded which).

The chain employs TRBV15 and TRBJ2-5; D is uncertain. The germline V and J ends were trimmed by 0 bases and 1 base, with 12 bases remaining between them. This CDR3 region has 16 residues. Germline values: CDR1 LNHNV, CDR2 YYDKDF (reference sequence). CDR3 in amino acids: CATSRDLGSSQETQYF. The CDR3 DNA reads as TGTGCCACCAGCAGAGATCTGGGTAGCAGCCAAGAGACCCAGTACTTC.

This clonotype has just a few counts. V and J are TRBV12-5 and TRBJ1-1; the D gene is possibly TRBD1 (5 bases). CDR1 and CDR2 from the germline V gene are LGHNT and FRNRAP. This CDR3 is built from 16 residues. The ends were cut back, 7 bases at V and 2 bases at J, with 20 bases in the middle. CDR3 bases: TGTGCTAGTGTAATGCGCTGGCGGGGACCTAACACTGAAGCTTTCTTT. Translation gives CASVMRWRGPNTEAFF.

The chain links TRBV9 to TRBJ2-1; D possibly uses TRBD1 or TRBD2 (5 bases each). Germline loops: CDR1 SGDLS, CDR2 YYNGEE. This CDR3 contains 17 residues. Trimming removed 4 bases at V and 8 bases at J, with 25 bases between. CDR3 bases: TGTGCCAGCAGCCCCCTGGGTGGGGACGCCCTGCTGGATGAGCAGTTCTTC. This sequence encodes CASSPLGGDALLDEQFF.

This clonotype is a singleton in its sample. The J gene is TRBJ2-1, the V gene TRBV27; 9 nucleotides line up with TRBD2. Germline V CDR1 and CDR2: MNHEY, SMNVEV (reference sequence). The CDR3 consists of 13 residues. J was trimmed by 6 bases and V by 6 bases; bases with no gene match: 3. As DNA, the CDR3 is TGTGCCAGCAGGGGACTAGCAGCCAATGAGCAGTTCTTC. This codes for CASRGLAANEQFF.

This clonotype was detected ten times or more. The chain has TRBV10-3 and TRBJ2-3; 9 bases are shared with TRBD2. J gave up 3 bases and V 6 bases, and 4 bases lay outside the gene matches. CDR3 length: 14 amino acids. Looked up from germline, CDR1 is ENHRY and CDR2 is SYGVKD. CDR3 DNA: TGTGCCATCAGACCGGGACTAGCAACAGATACGCAGTATTTT. This codes for CAIRPGLATDTQYF.

This clonotype has only a few counts. The chain is built from TRBV12-3 or TRBV12-4 and TRBJ1-3, with D maybe TRBD1 (5 bases). V was shortened by 5 bases and J by 1 base, with 15 bases between the two germline ends. The CDR3 length is 16 residues. The CDR3 sequence is CASSPQQVLSGNTIYF. As DNA, the CDR3 is TGTGCCAGCAGTCCCCAACAGGTGCTGTCTGGAAACACCATATATTTT.

This chain connects TRBV5-5 to TRBJ1-6; D remains ambiguous. The CDR3 runs to 15 residues. CDR1 and CDR2 (germline): SGHKS, YYEKEE (reference sequence). V lost 4 bases and J lost 0, with 8 bases in between. For the CDR3, the DNA is TGTGCCAGCAGCGCCGTGAGCTCCTATAATTCACCCCTCCACTTT. It yields the protein CASSAVSSYNSPLHF. The variable domain in full, completed from reference TRBV5-5 and TRBJ1-6, reads DAGVTQSPTHLIKTRGQQVTLRCSPISGHKSVSWYQQVLGQGPQFIFQYYEKEERGRGNFPDRFSARQFPNYSSELNVNALLLGDSALYLCASSAVSSYNSPLHFGNGTRLTVT.

The genes are TRBV12-2 and TRBJ1-5; TRBD1, as called in the table, went unchecked against the DNA. TRBV12-2 is described as a pseudogene. This CDR3 has 17 residues. The CDR3, as DNA: TGTGCAAGTCGCTTAGCGATCGGGGCGCTGAGCAATCAGCCCCAGCATTTT. Amino acid sequence: CASRLAIGALSNQPQHF.

The chain has TRBV2 and TRBJ2-5, with 8 positions matching TRBD2. In germline, CDR1 is SNHLY, CDR2 FYNNEI. Unmatched junction bases numbered 1, after V lost 6 bases and J lost 1 base. The CDR3 has 13 residues. The CDR3, as DNA: TGTGCCAGCAGGGGGACTAGCCAAGAGACCCAGTACTTC. The encoded protein is CASRGTSQETQYF.

The chain links TRBV6-5 to TRBJ2-7; D may correspond to TRBD1 or TRBD2 (5 bases each). The V end was cut by 0 bases, the J end by 3 bases, with 12 bases between. The length of the CDR3 is 15 residues. Germline CDR1 MNHEY, CDR2 SVGAGI. As DNA, the CDR3 is TGTGCCAGCAGTTACTCGGGGCTAGCAATCTACGAGCAGTACTTC. It translates to CASSYSGLAIYEQYF.

The genes are TRBV4-1 and TRBJ1-5, with D unresolved. Germline V gene data show CDR1 as MGHRA and CDR2 as YSYEKL. CDR3 length: 14 residues. Trimming removed 0 bases at V and 7 bases at J, with 10 bases between. CDR3 residues: CASSQESSGQPQHF. The CDR3 nucleotides read TGCGCCAGCAGCCAAGAATCTTCCGGGCAGCCCCAGCATTTT.

This clonotype has just a few counts. The J gene is TRBJ2-2, the V gene TRBV12-3 or TRBV12-4; TRBD2 might be the D (5 bases). The CDR3 is 15 amino acids. V lost 7 bases to trimming and J lost 6 bases, with 18 bases between them. CDR3 residues: CASTLPSLRAGELFF. CDR3 bases: TGTGCCAGCACCCTCCCTAGCTTGAGGGCCGGGGAGCTGTTTTTT.

Only a few counts were recorded for this clonotype. The chain employs TRBV25-1 and TRBJ1-4; D is possibly TRBD1 (5 bases). V was clipped by 4 bases and J by 8 bases, with 5 bases between them. Germline V gene data show CDR1 as MGHDK and CDR2 as SYGVNS. The CDR3 runs to 11 residues. The CDR3 DNA is TGTGCCAGCAGTGCAGGGGAAAAACTGTTTTTT. Its translation: CASSAGEKLFF.

J is TRBJ1-4 and V is TRBV30, with TRBD1 identical over 9 bases. Germline CDR1 is GTSNPN and CDR2 is SVGIG (reference sequence). The V segment lost 0 bases and the J segment 4 bases; nucleotides outside the gene matches: 15. The CDR3 has 19 amino acids. The CDR3 loop is CAWSVVEGQGGYLNEKLFF. Written as DNA, the CDR3 is TGTGCCTGGAGTGTAGTAGAGGGACAGGGAGGTTACCTTAATGAAAAACTGTTTTTT.

This chain's CDR3 is CASSLGLTEAFF. The CDR3 DNA reads as TGTGCCAGCAGCTTAGGACTCACTGAAGCTTTCTTT. This chain links TRBV7-9 with TRBJ1-1; D uncertain. Trimming shortened V by 1 base and J by 4 bases, and 4 bases separated the two germline ends. The CDR3 covers 12 residues. Germline V gives CDR1 SEHNR, CDR2 FQNEAQ (reference sequence).

The chain joins TRBV5-1 to TRBJ2-1; TRBD2 might be the D (7 bases). This CDR3 spans 16 amino acids. Germline lookup yields CDR1 SGHRS and CDR2 YFSETQ. V was pared by 7 bases and J by 2 bases, with 19 bases between. CDR3 nucleotide sequence: TGCGCCAGCGGACCAAGTGCGGGGGCGACCTACAATGAGCAGTTCTTC. It encodes CASGPSAGATYNEQFF.

The rearrangement joins TRBV7-9 to TRBJ2-2, with D uncertain. V lost 1 base and J lost 2, with 8 bases in between. Germline CDR1 reads SEHNR; CDR2 reads FQNEAQ (reference sequence). The CDR3 is made up of 15 amino acids. DNA of the CDR3: TGTGCCAGCAGCTTAGGAGCGCCAAACACCGGGGAGCTGTTTTTT. Translation: CASSLGAPNTGELFF.

The table lists this clonotype with a few counts. The gene calls are TRBV12-3 or TRBV12-4 and TRBJ2-5, with a weak D call TRBD1 (5 bases). Trimming stripped 7 bases from V and 0 bases from J, with 6 bases between. This CDR3 contains 12 residues. CDR3 sequence reads: CASTTDQETQYF. The CDR3 DNA follows: TGTGCCAGCACGACAGACCAAGAGACCCAGTACTTC.

The chain employs TRBV7-2 and TRBJ2-1; perhaps TRBD1 as D (6 bases). Per the germline V gene, CDR1 is SGHTA and CDR2 is FQGNSA. The CDR3 contains 15 residues. The ends were cut back, 2 bases at V and 8 bases at J, with 16 bases in the middle. The CDR3 nucleotides are TGTGCCAGCAGCTTATGGGGCCAGGGGATCGATGAGCAGTTCTTC. It codes for CASSLWGQGIDEQFF.

The chain has TRBV2 and TRBJ2-1, with D possibly being TRBD1 (5 bases). The CDR3 is made up of 13 amino acids. Germline V gives CDR1 SNHLY, CDR2 FYNNEI. V lost 6 bases to trimming and J lost 5 bases, with 11 bases between them. The CDR3 region is CASSSDSNNEQFF. The CDR3 region has the DNA TGTGCCAGCAGCTCAGACAGTAACAATGAGCAGTTCTTC.

This clonotype showed up many times. This chain joins TRBV20-1 and TRBJ2-2; D not resolved. V lost 0 bases, J lost 7 bases, and 9 bases lay in between. The CDR3 sequence is 13 residues long. CDR1 and CDR2 (germline): DFQATT, SNEGSKA (reference sequence). CDR3 amino acids: CSARDKVVGELFF. CDR3 DNA: TGCAGTGCTAGAGATAAGGTTGTCGGGGAGCTGTTTTTT.

The table lists this clonotype with a few counts. The chain is built from TRBV7-2 and TRBJ2-2; 12 bases map to TRBD2. The CDR3 loop spans 14 amino acids. V lost 6 bases to trimming and J lost 5 bases; unmatched junction nucleotides: 1. Germline V gives CDR1 SGHTA, CDR2 FQGNSA. DNA for the CDR3: TGTGCCAGCAGACTAGCGGGGGGTACCGGGGAGCTGTTTTTT. It is translated as CASRLAGGTGELFF.

The J gene is TRBJ2-7, the V gene TRBV30, with D hard to call. Trimming removed 2 bases from V and 2 bases from J, with 7 bases in between. The CDR3 extends over 12 amino acids. Per the germline V gene, CDR1 is GTSNPN and CDR2 is SVGIG (reference sequence). The CDR3 region is CAWSPDPYEQYF. The CDR3 DNA reads as TGTGCCTGGAGTCCTGACCCCTACGAGCAGTACTTC.

This clonotype was seen a handful of times. The chain combines TRBV10-3 with TRBJ1-1; D possibly corresponds to TRBD1 (5 bases). Germline lookup yields CDR1 ENHRY and CDR2 SYGVKD. The CDR3 extends over 14 amino acids. V dropped 4 bases and J dropped 0 bases, with 9 bases sitting between them. The CDR3, as DNA: TGTGCCATCAGTGGGGAAGGGGTGAACACTGAAGCTTTCTTT. Protein product: CAISGEGVNTEAFF.

The chain couples TRBV7-6 to TRBJ2-7, with TRBD2 identical over 16 bases. Per the germline V gene, CDR1 is SGHVS and CDR2 is FNYEAQ. The CDR3 sequence is 20 residues long. V was pared by 0 bases and J by 6 bases, with 14 bases of the junction left unmatched. Here the CDR3 DNA reads TGTGCCAGCAGCTTAGCTCCCGGGACTAGCGGGGGGGCAAGTGTGGGCGAGCAGTACTTC. Its translation is CASSLAPGTSGGASVGEQYF.

There are a few counts of this clonotype. This rearrangement joins TRBV20-1 to TRBJ2-1; 11 nucleotides match TRBD2. The germline CDR1 and CDR2 sequences are DFQATT and SNEGSKA (reference sequence). This CDR3 is 13 amino acids long. With V trimmed by 5 bases and J by 4 bases, 1 base remained unmatched. The CDR3 region has the DNA TGCAGTGCTGGGACTAGCGGTTACAATGAGCAGTTCTTC. Translation: CSAGTSGYNEQFF.